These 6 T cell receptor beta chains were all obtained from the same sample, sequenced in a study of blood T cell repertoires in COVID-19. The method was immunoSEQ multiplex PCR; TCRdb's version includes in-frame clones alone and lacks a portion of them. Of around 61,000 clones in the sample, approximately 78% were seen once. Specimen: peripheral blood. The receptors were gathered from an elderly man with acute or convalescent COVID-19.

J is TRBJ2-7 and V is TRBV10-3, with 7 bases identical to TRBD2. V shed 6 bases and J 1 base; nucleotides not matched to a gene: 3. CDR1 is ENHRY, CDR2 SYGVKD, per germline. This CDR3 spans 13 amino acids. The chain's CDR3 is CAIRAGRSYEQYF. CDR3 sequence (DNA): TGTGCCATCAGAGCGGGGCGGTCCTACGAGCAGTACTTC.

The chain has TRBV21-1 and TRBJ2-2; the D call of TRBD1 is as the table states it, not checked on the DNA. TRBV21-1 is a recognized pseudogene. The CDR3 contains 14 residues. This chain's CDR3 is CASSYDRSTGELFF. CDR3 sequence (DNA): TGTGCCAGCAGCTACGACAGAAGCACCGGGGAGCTGTTTTTT.

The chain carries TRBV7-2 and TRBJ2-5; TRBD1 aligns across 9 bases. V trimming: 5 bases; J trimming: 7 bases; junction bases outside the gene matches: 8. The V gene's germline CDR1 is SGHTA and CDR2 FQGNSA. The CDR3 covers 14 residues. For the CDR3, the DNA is TGTGCCAGCAGCGGAAACAGGGGGCTGGGGACCCAGTACTTC. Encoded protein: CASSGNRGLGTQYF. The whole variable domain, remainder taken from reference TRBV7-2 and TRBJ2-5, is GAGVSQSPSNKVTEKGKDVELRCDPISGHTALYWYRQSLGQGLEFLIYFQGNSAPDKSGLPSDRFSAERTGGSVSTLTIQRTQQEDSAVYLCASSGNRGLGTQYFGPGTRLLVL.

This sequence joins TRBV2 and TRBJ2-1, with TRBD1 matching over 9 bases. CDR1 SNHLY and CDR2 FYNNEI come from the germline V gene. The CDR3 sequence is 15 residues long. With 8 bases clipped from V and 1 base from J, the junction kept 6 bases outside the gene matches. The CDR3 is CASGIDRGSYNEQFF. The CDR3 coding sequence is TGTGCCAGCGGGATTGACAGGGGGTCCTACAATGAGCAGTTCTTC. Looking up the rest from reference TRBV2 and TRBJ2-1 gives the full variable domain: EPEVTQTPSHQVTQMGQEVILRCVPISNHLYFYWYRQILGQKVEFLVSFYNNEISEKSEIFDDQFSVERPDGSNFTLKIRSTKLEDSAMYFCASGIDRGSYNEQFFGPGTRLTVL.

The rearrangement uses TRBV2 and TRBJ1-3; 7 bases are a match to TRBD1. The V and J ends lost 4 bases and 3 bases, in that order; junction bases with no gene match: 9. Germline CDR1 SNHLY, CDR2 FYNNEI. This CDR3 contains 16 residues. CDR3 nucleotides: TGTGCCAGCAGTGCTTTGACAGGGATCATTGGAAACACCATATATTTT. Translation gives CASSALTGIIGNTIYF.

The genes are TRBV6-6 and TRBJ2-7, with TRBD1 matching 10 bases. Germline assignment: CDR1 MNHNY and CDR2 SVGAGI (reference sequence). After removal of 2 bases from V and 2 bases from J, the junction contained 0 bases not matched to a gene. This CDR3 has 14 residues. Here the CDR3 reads CASSYGTGAYEQYF. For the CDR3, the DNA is TGTGCCAGCAGTTACGGGACAGGGGCCTACGAGCAGTACTTC.